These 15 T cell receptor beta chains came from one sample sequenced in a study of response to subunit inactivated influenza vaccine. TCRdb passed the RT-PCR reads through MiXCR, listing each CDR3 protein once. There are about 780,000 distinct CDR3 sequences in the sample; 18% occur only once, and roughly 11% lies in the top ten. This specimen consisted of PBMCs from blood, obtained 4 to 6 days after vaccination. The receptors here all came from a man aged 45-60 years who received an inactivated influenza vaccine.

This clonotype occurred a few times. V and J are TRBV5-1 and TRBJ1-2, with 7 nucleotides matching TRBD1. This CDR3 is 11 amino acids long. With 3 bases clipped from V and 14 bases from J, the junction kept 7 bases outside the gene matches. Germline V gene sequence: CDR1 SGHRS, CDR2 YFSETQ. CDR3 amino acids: CASSSWTGVTF. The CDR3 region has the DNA TGCGCCAGCAGCTCATGGACAGGCGTTACCTTC.

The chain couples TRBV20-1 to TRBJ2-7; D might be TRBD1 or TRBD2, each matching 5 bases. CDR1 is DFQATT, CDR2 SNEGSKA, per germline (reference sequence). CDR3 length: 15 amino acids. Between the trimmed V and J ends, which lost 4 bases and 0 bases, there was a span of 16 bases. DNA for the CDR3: TGCAGTGCTACCAGCCCGGGACGGGCCTCCTACGAGCAGTACTTC. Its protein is CSATSPGRASYEQYF.

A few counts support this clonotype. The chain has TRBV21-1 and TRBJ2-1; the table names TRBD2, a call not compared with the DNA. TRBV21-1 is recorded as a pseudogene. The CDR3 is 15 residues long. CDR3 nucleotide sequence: TGTGCCAGCCTAACAAGCAAAAAGCGGATCAATGAGCAGTTCTTC. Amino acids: CASLTSKKRINEQFF.

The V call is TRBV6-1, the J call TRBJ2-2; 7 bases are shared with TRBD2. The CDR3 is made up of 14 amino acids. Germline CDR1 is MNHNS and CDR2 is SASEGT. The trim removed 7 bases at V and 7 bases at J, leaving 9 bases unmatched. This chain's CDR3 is CASTRGGMSGELFF. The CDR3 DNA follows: TGTGCCAGCACAAGGGGAGGGATGAGCGGGGAGCTGTTTTTT.

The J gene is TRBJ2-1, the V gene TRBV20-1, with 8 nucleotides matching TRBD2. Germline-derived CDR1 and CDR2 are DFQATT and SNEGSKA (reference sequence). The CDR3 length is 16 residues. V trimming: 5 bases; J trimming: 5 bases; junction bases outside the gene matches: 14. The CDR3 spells CSAPPPFTGGNNEQFF. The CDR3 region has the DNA TGCAGTGCTCCTCCCCCTTTTACGGGGGGGAACAATGAGCAGTTCTTC.

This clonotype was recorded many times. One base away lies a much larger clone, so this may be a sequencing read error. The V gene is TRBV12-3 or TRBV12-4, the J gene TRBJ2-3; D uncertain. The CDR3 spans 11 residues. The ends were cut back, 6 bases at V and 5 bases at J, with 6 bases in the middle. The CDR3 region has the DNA TGTGCCAGCAGCCTCATAGATACGCAGTATTTT. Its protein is CASSLIDTQYF.

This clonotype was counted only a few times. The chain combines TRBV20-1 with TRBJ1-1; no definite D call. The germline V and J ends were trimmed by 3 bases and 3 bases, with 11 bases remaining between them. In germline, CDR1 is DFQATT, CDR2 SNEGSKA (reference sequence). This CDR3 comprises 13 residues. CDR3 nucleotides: TGCAGTGCTAGGAAGGGAGGTGACACTGAAGCTTTCTTT. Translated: CSARKGGDTEAFF.

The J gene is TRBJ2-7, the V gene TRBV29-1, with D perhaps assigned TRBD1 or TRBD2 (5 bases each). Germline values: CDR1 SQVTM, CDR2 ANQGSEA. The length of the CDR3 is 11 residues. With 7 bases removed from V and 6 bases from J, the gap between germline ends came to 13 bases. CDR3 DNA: TGCAGCGCACCCGTTGGGGGCGAGCAGTACTTC. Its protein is CSAPVGGEQYF.

The CDR3 loop is CASGLGFPGLAGNNEQFF. The CDR3 coding sequence is TGTGCTAGTGGACTTGGATTCCCGGGACTAGCGGGGAACAATGAGCAGTTCTTC. The chain carries TRBV12-5 and TRBJ2-1; TRBD2 agrees at 13 bases. This CDR3 region has 18 residues. Germline V lookup: CDR1 LGHNT, CDR2 FRNRAP. J lost 5 bases, V lost 6 bases, and 13 bases had no gene match.

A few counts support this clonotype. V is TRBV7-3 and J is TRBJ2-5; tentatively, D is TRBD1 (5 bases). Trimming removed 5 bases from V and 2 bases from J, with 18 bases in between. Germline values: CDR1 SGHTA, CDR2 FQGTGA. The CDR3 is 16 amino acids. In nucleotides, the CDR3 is TGTGCCAGCAGCGATCTCCCGCTTAGGGGACAAGAGACCCAGTACTTC. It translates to CASSDLPLRGQETQYF.

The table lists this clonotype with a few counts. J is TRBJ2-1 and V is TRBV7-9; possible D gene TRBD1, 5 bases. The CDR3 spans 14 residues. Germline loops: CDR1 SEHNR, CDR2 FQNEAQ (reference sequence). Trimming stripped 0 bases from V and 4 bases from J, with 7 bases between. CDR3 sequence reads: CASSLADNYNEQFF. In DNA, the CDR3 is TGTGCCAGCAGCTTAGCGGACAATTACAATGAGCAGTTCTTC.

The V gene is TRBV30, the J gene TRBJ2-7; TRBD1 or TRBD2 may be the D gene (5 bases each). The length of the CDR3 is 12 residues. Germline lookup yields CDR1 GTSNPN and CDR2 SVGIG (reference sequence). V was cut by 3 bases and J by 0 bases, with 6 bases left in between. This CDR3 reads CAWSGASYEQYF. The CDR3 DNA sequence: TGTGCCTGGAGCGGGGCCTCCTACGAGCAGTACTTC.

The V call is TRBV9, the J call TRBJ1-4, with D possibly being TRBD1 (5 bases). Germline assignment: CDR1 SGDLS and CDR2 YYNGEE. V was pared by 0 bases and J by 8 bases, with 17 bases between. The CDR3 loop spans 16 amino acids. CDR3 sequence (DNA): TGTGCCAGCAGCGTAGGACTGAGTGGGGCTGAAGAAAAACTGTTTTTT. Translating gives CASSVGLSGAEEKLFF.

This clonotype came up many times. This CDR3 is CSAILAGDETQYF. The CDR3 nucleotides read TGCAGTGCAATTCTAGCGGGAGATGAGACCCAGTACTTC. The rearrangement uses TRBV20-1 and TRBJ2-5, with 10 positions matching TRBD2. This CDR3 has 13 residues. Germline V CDR1 and CDR2: DFQATT, SNEGSKA (reference sequence). J lost 5 bases, V lost 6 bases, and 6 bases had no gene match.

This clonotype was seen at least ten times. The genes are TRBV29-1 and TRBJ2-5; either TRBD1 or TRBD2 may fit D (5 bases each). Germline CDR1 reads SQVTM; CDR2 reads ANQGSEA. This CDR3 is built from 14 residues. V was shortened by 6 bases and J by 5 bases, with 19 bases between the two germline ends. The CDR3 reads CSVGKQGFRETQYF. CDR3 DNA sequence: TGCAGCGTCGGGAAGCAGGGTTTTAGGGAGACCCAGTACTTC.